Presented here are 18 T cell receptor beta chains from one specimen sequenced in a study of blood T cell repertoires in COVID-19 (dated by TCRdb to 2020 to 2022). Library method: the immunoSEQ multiplex PCR assay. The source is immuneACCESS, and TCRdb retained only in-frame sequences with V and J called. Part of the clones is not carried over; for the studies checked, unresolved V genes explain less than half of this, and the remainder is unexplained. Across this sample there are 200,000 to 250,000 clones, with 90% seen only once. The ten top clones hold more than 12% of the sample. Sequencing input: PBMCs or T cells enriched from blood (not recorded which). These receptors came from a man aged 25 to 40 who had been exposed to COVID-19.

The chain has TRBV4-1 and TRBJ1-6; the match to TRBD1 covers 8 bases. J was trimmed by 8 bases and V by 1 base; bases with no gene match: 10. Germline CDR1 reads MGHRA; CDR2 reads YSYEKL. The CDR3 is 17 residues long. The CDR3 nucleotides read TGCGCCAGCAGCCAAGGGTGGCAGGGGGCATCGCATTCACCCCTCCACTTT. Encoded protein: CASSQGWQGASHSPLHF.

This chain connects TRBV3-1 (or the pseudogene TRBV3-2) to TRBJ2-7, with 7 bases aligning to TRBD1. V gave up 6 bases and J gave up 6 bases; unmatched junction bases: 14. This CDR3 is built from 15 residues. CDR1 is LGHDT, CDR2 YNNKEL, per germline (reference sequence). This chain's CDR3 is CASSQTGSAAAEQYF. CDR3 DNA: TGTGCCAGCAGTCAGACAGGGTCGGCCGCCGCCGAGCAGTACTTC.

The rearrangement joins TRBV10-3 to TRBJ2-2; 7 nucleotides match TRBD1. V shed 4 bases and J 1 base; nucleotides not matched to a gene: 6. CDR1 and CDR2 (germline): ENHRY, SYGVKD. The CDR3 is made up of 16 amino acids. The CDR3 loop is CAISAAGQVNTGELFF. The CDR3 nucleotides read TGTGCCATCAGTGCCGCAGGACAGGTGAACACCGGGGAGCTGTTTTTT.

The rearrangement joins TRBV7-9 to TRBJ2-1, with 7 positions matching TRBD1. The CDR3 consists of 15 residues. Germline assignment: CDR1 SEHNR and CDR2 FQNEAQ (reference sequence). After removal of 9 bases from V and 3 bases from J, the junction contained 11 bases not matched to a gene. The CDR3 DNA reads TGTGCCAGTACCCTGGGGACAGTCGACTACAATGAGCAGTTCTTC. Its translation is CASTLGTVDYNEQFF.

The J gene is TRBJ1-5, the V gene TRBV11-2, with 7 nucleotides matching TRBD1. The CDR3 length is 14 residues. Germline V gene lookup returns CDR1 SGHAT and CDR2 FQNNGV. V lost 5 bases, J lost 4 bases, and 5 bases stayed unmatched. CDR3 nucleotide sequence: TGTGCCAGCAGCGTGGGACAGAGAAATCAGCCCCAGCATTTT. It translates to CASSVGQRNQPQHF.

The chain couples TRBV6-5 to TRBJ2-3; TRBD1 matches at 8 bases. Germline V lookup: CDR1 MNHEY, CDR2 SVGAGI. There are 13 residues in the CDR3. The junction had 4 bases not matched to a gene; V was cut back by 8 bases and J by 3 bases. The CDR3 sequence: CASGQGWTDTQYF. The CDR3 coding sequence is TGTGCCAGCGGACAGGGCTGGACAGATACGCAGTATTTT.

V usage is TRBV4-1 and J usage is TRBJ2-5, with 11 bases that match TRBD2. V trimming: 0 bases; J trimming: 1 base; junction bases outside the gene matches: 4. The CDR3 extends over 17 amino acids. Germline CDR1 is MGHRA and CDR2 is YSYEKL. CDR3 DNA: TGCGCCAGCAGCCAAGATCCTAGCGGGGGGCCCCAAGAGACCCAGTACTTC. This encodes CASSQDPSGGPQETQYF.

The chain links TRBV3-1 (or the pseudogene TRBV3-2) to TRBJ1-5, with TRBD1 matching 8 bases. The V gene end was trimmed by 6 bases and the J gene end by 6 bases; junction bases not matched to a gene: 7. Germline V gene data show CDR1 as LGHDT and CDR2 as YNNKEL (reference sequence). This CDR3 has 14 residues. In nucleotides, the CDR3 is TGTGCCAGCAGTAGGACAGGGCCCGGTCAGCCCCAGCATTTT. Residues: CASSRTGPGQPQHF.

This clone was counted only a few times. The CDR3 region has the DNA TGTGCCAGCTCGCCTGGGGGAGGAAGGACCGGGGAGCTGTTTTTT. It codes for CASSPGGGRTGELFF. This chain links TRBV18 with TRBJ2-2; D may be TRBD2 (6 bases). The CDR3 sequence is 15 residues long. V lost 6 bases and J lost 5, with 16 bases in between. In germline, CDR1 is KGHSH, CDR2 LQKENI.

This clone has only a few counts. This chain joins TRBV4-1 and TRBJ1-1; no clear D gene. Trimming removed 1 base at V and 10 bases at J, with 13 bases between. Germline V gene lookup returns CDR1 MGHRA and CDR2 YSYEKL. The CDR3 is 13 residues long. This CDR3 is CASSQGRPERAFF. The CDR3 DNA sequence: TGCGCCAGCAGCCAAGGCCGTCCCGAGCGAGCTTTCTTT.

The rearrangement links TRBV7-9 to TRBJ1-4; a weak D match, TRBD1 (6 bases). CDR3 length equals 14 residues. Per the germline V gene, CDR1 is SEHNR and CDR2 is FQNEAQ (reference sequence). V was cut by 2 bases and J by 11 bases, with 15 bases left in between. This chain's CDR3 is CASSLNQGRDKLFF. CDR3 bases: TGTGCCAGCAGCTTAAATCAGGGGAGAGATAAACTGTTTTTT.

This chain connects TRBV5-5 to TRBJ2-7, with a tentative D call TRBD1 (6 bases). V lost 4 bases and J lost 6, with 17 bases in between. Germline CDR1 is SGHKS and CDR2 is YYEKEE (reference sequence). This CDR3 has 14 amino acids. For the CDR3, the DNA is TGTGCCAGCAGCCCGGACAGCCATTTGGGCGAGCAGTACTTC. Translation: CASSPDSHLGEQYF.

This chain joins TRBV28 and TRBJ2-5; D gene unclear. Trimming cost V 2 bases and J 7 bases, with 8 bases left between them. CDR1 and CDR2 from the germline V gene are MDHEN and SYDVKM. The CDR3 is 12 amino acids. In DNA form, the CDR3 reads TGTGCCAGCAGTTTAAAAACGAGGACCCAGTACTTC. It codes for CASSLKTRTQYF.

This chain connects TRBV5-1 to TRBJ2-2; 8 nucleotides match TRBD2. This CDR3 has 14 residues. The V gene end was trimmed by 3 bases and the J gene end by 6 bases; junction bases not matched to a gene: 4. Germline CDR1 SGHRS, CDR2 YFSETQ. The CDR3 DNA is TGCGCCAGCAGCTCGGGGGGGCTTTCCGGGGAGCTGTTTTTT. Its translation: CASSSGGLSGELFF.

The V call is TRBV27, the J call TRBJ2-7; possible D gene TRBD1, 6 bases. The germline CDR1 and CDR2 sequences are MNHEY and SMNVEV (reference sequence). V was clipped by 8 bases and J by 4 bases, with 18 bases between them. CDR3 length: 14 amino acids. CDR3 protein: CASGTFDRKYEQYF. DNA of the CDR3: TGTGCCAGCGGCACTTTTGACAGGAAATACGAGCAGTACTTC.

The rearrangement links TRBV19 to TRBJ1-1, with 7 bases matching TRBD1. Germline CDR1 is LNHDA and CDR2 is SQIVND (reference sequence). This CDR3 is 16 amino acids long. The junction had 17 bases not matched to a gene; V was cut back by 8 bases and J by 5 bases. The CDR3 DNA reads TGTGCCAGTTCCGGCCCTCATTCAGGGGGTGGAACTGAAGCTTTCTTT. It yields the protein CASSGPHSGGGTEAFF. The full variable domain, completed using reference TRBV19 and TRBJ1-1, is DGGITQSPKYLFRKEGQNVTLSCEQNLNHDAMYWYRQDPGQGLRLIYYSQIVNDFQKGDIAEGYSVSREKKESFPLTVTSAQKNPTAFYLCASSGPHSGGGTEAFFGQGTRLTVV.

This clone was detected only once. This rearrangement joins TRBV12-3 or TRBV12-4 to TRBJ1-1; D is uncertain. CDR3 length: 11 residues. V lost 3 bases, J lost 3 bases, and 2 bases lay in between. CDR3: CASSFDTEAFF. CDR3 coding DNA: TGTGCCAGCAGTTTCGACACTGAAGCTTTCTTT.

The chain joins TRBV7-9 to TRBJ1-5; D perhaps matches TRBD1 (5 bases). V lost 4 bases and J lost 4, with 11 bases in between. The germline gives CDR1 SEHNR, CDR2 FQNEAQ (reference sequence). The CDR3 is made up of 14 amino acids. The CDR3 bases are TGTGCCAGCAGCTCCCCCAGGGAAAATCAGCCCCAGCATTTT. This gives the protein CASSSPRENQPQHF.